This T cell receptor (beta chain) was captured in a study of cytomegalovirus exposure and HLA in healthy donors. 60 Vbeta and 13 Jbeta primers were used in PCR. Some clones are missing from TCRdb's copy, which holds only in-frame ones; the method was immunoSEQ multiplex PCR. Among tens of thousands of clones listed, roughly 82% were seen once. The germline CDR1 and CDR2 sequences are MNHEY and SMNVEV (reference sequence). The CDR3 extends over 13 amino acids. Trimming shortened V by 4 bases and J by 6 bases, and 13 bases separated the two germline ends. Study results and limitations: Available immune exposure information covered CMV serostatus only. One variant, a missense change in DCLRE1C, was linked in a later analysis to TCR beta V- and J-gene trimming.

A note on this clone: Its antigen is not identified.

The chain carries TRBV27 and TRBJ2-7; TRBD2 might be the D (5 bases). The receptor was isolated from a woman aged 18-29 years in good health and CMV-seropositive. Sequenced sample: PBMCs. The CDR3 is CASSYDYFTEQYF. The DNA for the CDR3 is TGTGCCAGCAGTTACGACTATTTCACCGAGCAGTACTTC.